Listed below are T cell receptor beta chains from one sample, sequenced in a study of shared clonotypes between healthy human individuals. Clones were sequenced by immunoSEQ multiplex PCR, and TCRdb holds only the in-frame ones, with some missing. Of around 1.9 million clones listed, just under 95% are singletons. Sequencing was carried out using naive CD8+ T cells from PBMCs. The receptors stem from a man aged 18-30 years in good health. Some clones in this sample may be carry-over from other donors' samples. The CDR3 runs from the conserved cysteine through the conserved F or W. The order of the fields is clone size, CDR3 length, D gene, V gene, J gene, CDR3 protein, CDR3 DNA. A D gene is named only where the DNA matches it firmly. Expanded clones get a size class; other rows say once, few or many, or leave the size out.

>NA|16|TRBD2|TRBV7-9|TRBJ2-1
CASSPDASGKYNEQFF
TGTGCCAGCAGCCCCGATGCGAGCGGGAAGTACAATGAGCAGTTCTTC
>NA|20|TRBD1|TRBV9|TRBJ1-2
CASSEPIGQATDSRNYGYTF
TGTGCCAGCAGCGAACCTATCGGACAGGCTACGGACTCTCGAAACTATGGCTACACCTTC
>NA|14|NA|TRBV27|TRBJ1-1
CASSLFRENTEAFF
TGTGCCAGCAGTTTATTTCGGGAGAACACTGAAGCTTTCTTT
>NA|12|TRBD1|TRBV14|TRBJ2-7
CASSERGHEQYF
TGTGCCAGCAGCGAAAGGGGGCACGAGCAGTACTTC
>NA|17|NA|TRBV12-5|TRBJ2-7
CASGLTILRGPEYEQYF
TGTGCTAGTGGTTTGACTATCCTCCGGGGCCCAGAATACGAGCAGTACTTC
>once|13|TRBD1|TRBV11-1|TRBJ2-7
CASKQDRAYEQYF
TGTGCCAGCAAGCAGGACAGGGCCTACGAGCAGTACTTC
>NA|15|NA|TRBV4-1|TRBJ1-5
CASSGRAFSNQPQHF
TGCGCCAGCAGCGGGAGGGCCTTTAGCAATCAGCCCCAGCATTTT
>NA|10|NA|TRBV28|TRBJ2-7
CASSLTEQYF
TGTGCCAGCAGTTTAACCGAGCAGTACTTC
>NA|14|NA|TRBV7-9|TRBJ1-1
CASSLPISNTEAFF
TGTGCCAGCAGCTTACCAATCTCGAACACTGAAGCTTTCTTT
>few|13|NA|TRBV29-1|TRBJ1-1
CSVAVTDRNEAFF
TGCAGCGTTGCGGTCACGGACAGAAATGAAGCTTTCTTT
>NA|14|NA|TRBV10-3|TRBJ2-7
CAISDQDYFYEQYF
TGTGCCATCAGTGATCAGGACTACTTCTACGAGCAGTACTTC
>NA|17|NA|TRBV28|TRBJ1-2
CASSLPRWEGVVKGYTF
TGTGCCAGCAGTTTACCCCGATGGGAGGGGGTCGTTAAGGGCTACACCTTC
>NA|12|NA|TRBV28|TRBJ2-7
CASARGTYEQYF
TGTGCCAGCGCCCGCGGGACCTACGAGCAGTACTTC
>NA|20|TRBD2|TRBV13|TRBJ2-4
CASSPMGLAGQLHPKNIQYF
TGTGCCAGCAGCCCCATGGGACTAGCGGGTCAGCTACACCCCAAAAACATTCAGTACTTC
>NA|14|NA|TRBV28|TRBJ1-2
CASSLSPGTYGYTF
TGTGCCAGCAGTTTATCCCCAGGGACGTATGGCTACACCTTC
>NA|15|TRBD2|TRBV7-9|TRBJ2-3
CASSSRTRETDTQYF
TGTGCCAGCAGCTCAAGGACTAGAGAGACAGATACGCAGTATTTT
>NA|15|TRBD1|TRBV7-8|TRBJ2-7
CASSLVDRDRGEQYF
TGTGCCAGCAGCTTAGTGGACAGGGACCGAGGGGAGCAGTACTTC
>NA|14|TRBD2|TRBV2|TRBJ2-7
CASSAGLAGYEQYF
TGTGCCAGCAGTGCAGGACTAGCGGGGTACGAGCAGTACTTC
>NA|13|NA|TRBV4-1|TRBJ2-7
CASSGANSYEQYF
TGCGCCAGCAGCGGCGCTAACTCCTACGAGCAGTACTTC
>once|15|TRBD1|TRBV11-1|TRBJ1-1
CASHTRQGSNTEAFF
TGTGCCAGCCATACCCGACAGGGATCAAACACTGAAGCTTTCTTT
>NA|14|NA|TRBV4-1|TRBJ2-4
CASSPRGGPNIQYF
TGCGCCAGCAGCCCTAGGGGGGGACCGAACATTCAGTACTTC
>once|13|TRBD2|TRBV2|TRBJ2-7
CASIPGLIYEQYF
TGTGCCAGCATCCCGGGACTAATCTACGAGCAGTACTTC
>NA|13|TRBD1|TRBV19|TRBJ1-1
CASRDRGFTEAFF
TGTGCCAGTCGGGACAGGGGGTTCACTGAAGCTTTCTTT
>NA|19|TRBD1|TRBV4-2|TRBJ2-3
CASSQPAKGTGDSTDTQYF
TGTGCCAGCAGCCAACCGGCAAAGGGGACAGGGGATTCCACAGATACGCAGTATTTT
>NA|15|NA|TRBV7-8|TRBJ2-3
CASSAVGQSLDTQYF
TGTGCCAGCAGCGCAGTTGGTCAGTCTTTGGATACGCAGTATTTT
>NA|12|TRBD2|TRBV29-1|TRBJ2-7
CSGMGGDYEQYF
TGCAGCGGTATGGGGGGGGACTACGAGCAGTACTTC
>NA|13|TRBD1|TRBV27|TRBJ1-1
CASSPRQGTEAFF
TGTGCCAGCAGTCCGAGACAGGGTACTGAAGCTTTCTTT
>NA|14|TRBD2|TRBV5-1|TRBJ2-4
CASSRGLAGDLGYF
TGCGCCAGCAGCCGCGGACTAGCGGGAGATCTGGGGTACTTC
>NA|16|TRBD2|TRBV11-2|TRBJ2-1
CASSLGFAGGPHEQFF
TGTGCCAGCAGCTTAGGATTTGCGGGAGGGCCGCATGAGCAGTTCTTC
>NA|16|TRBD1|TRBV12-5|TRBJ2-1
CASGAPGQGAGNEQFF
TGTGCTAGTGGTGCGCCCGGGCAGGGGGCGGGAAATGAGCAGTTCTTC
>NA|12|NA|TRBV10-2|TRBJ1-5
CASSGAYQPQHF
TGCGCCAGTTCGGGGGCCTATCAGCCCCAGCATTTT
>NA|16|NA|TRBV7-8|TRBJ2-3
CASSPTRAFDSDTQYF
TGTGCCAGCAGCCCCACGCGCGCCTTCGACTCAGATACGCAGTATTTT
>NA|15|TRBD1|TRBV27|TRBJ2-2
CASSPHDRETGELFF
TGTGCCAGCAGCCCACACGACAGGGAAACCGGGGAGCTGTTTTTT
>NA|12|TRBD2|TRBV7-8|TRBJ2-1
CASSLGLAEFFF
TGTGCCAGCAGCTTAGGACTAGCTGAGTTTTTCTTC
>NA|15|TRBD1|TRBV27|TRBJ1-1
CASSYLPGQGAEAFF
TGTGCCAGCAGCTACCTGCCTGGACAGGGGGCTGAAGCTTTCTTT
>NA|15|NA|TRBV4-3|TRBJ2-7
CASSQVGGLNYEQYF
TGCGCCAGCAGCCAAGTCGGAGGATTAAACTACGAGCAGTACTTC
>NA|13|NA|TRBV27|TRBJ2-7
CASSWRGDYEQYF
TGTGCCAGCAGTTGGAGAGGGGACTACGAGCAGTACTTC
>NA|12|NA|TRBV27|TRBJ2-7
CASSSWNYEQYF
TGTGCCAGCAGTTCTTGGAACTACGAGCAGTACTTC
>NA|13|NA|TRBV2|TRBJ1-3
CASSEFSGNTIYF
TGTGCCAGCAGTGAATTCTCTGGAAACACCATATATTTT
>NA|16|TRBD2|TRBV6-6|TRBJ2-1
CASSYRQREPYNEQFF
TGTGCCAGCAGTTACAGACAGCGGGAGCCCTACAATGAGCAGTTCTTC
>NA|13|NA|TRBV19|TRBJ2-5
CASSIWGKETQYF
TGTGCCAGTAGTATTTGGGGGAAGGAGACCCAGTACTTC
>NA|11|NA|TRBV29-1|TRBJ1-2
CSGRISYGYTF
TGCAGCGGGCGCATAAGCTATGGCTACACCTTC
>NA|14|NA|TRBV29-1|TRBJ2-1
CSVDTGGYGNEQFF
TGCAGCGTTGATACGGGGGGCTACGGCAATGAGCAGTTCTTC
>NA|15|NA|TRBV11-1|TRBJ2-3
CASSGRGIKEDTQYF
TGTGCCAGCAGCGGCCGGGGTATAAAAGAAGATACGCAGTATTTT
>NA|14|NA|TRBV15|TRBJ2-3
CATSTTITWDTQYF
TGTGCCACCAGCACCACCATTACTTGGGATACGCAGTATTTT